The text below deals with one T cell receptor beta chain. The target of this receptor is not known. No quality values exist for individual bases; no much larger clone is one base distant. The data are from a study of OX40 agonist ivuxolimab in advanced cancers. Context from the whole study: Ivuxolimab was an agonistic, fully human IgG2 monoclonal antibody directed against OX40 (CD134), a costimulatory receptor. Of the roughly 51 dose-escalation patients, hepatocellular carcinoma was present in about 20, melanoma in around 15, renal cell carcinoma in 9 and head and neck cancer in 9. Prior anti-PD-1, anti-PD-L1 or anti-CTLA-4 therapy was permitted, and approximately 41% of dose-escalation patients had received checkpoint inhibitors. Intravenous ivuxolimab was administered to patients every 2 weeks at six dose levels: 0.01, 0.1, 0.3, 1.5, 3 and 10 mg/kg. A male proportion of about 79% and a mean age of about 60 years, ranging from 23 to 79, were recorded for the dose-escalation cohort. The paper covers the monotherapy dose-escalation part of the phase I ivuxolimab trial, which included N of about 56 patients. Peripheral TCRbeta sequencing was intended to test whether TCR sequence diversity was altered and clonal T-cell expansion was caused by ivuxolimab. Partial responses occurred in three dose-escalation patients, of whom one had hepatocellular carcinoma and two had cutaneous melanoma.

For sequencing of the TCRbeta CDR3 region, genomic DNA was extracted from the sorted cells. The immunoSEQ Assay was used to sequence the TCRbeta CDR3 regions. Drawn from immuneACCESS, this table holds only the in-frame rearrangements with V and J called that TCRdb kept. Clones are partly lost; checked studies trace under half to an unresolved V gene and leave the rest unexplained. The sample table holds 98,000 or so clones, of which roughly nine tenths were seen once. 0.75% to 0.95% of the sample goes to the ten largest clones. Sequences KGHSH (CDR1) and LQKENI (CDR2) are obtained from the germline V gene. Trimmed from V: 5 bases; trimmed from J: 7 bases; junction bases lacking a gene match: 9. Counted from cysteine to phenylalanine, this CDR3 has 15 amino acids. The sequence is cut down to CDR3 DNA, 45 bases in frame from base 1. The study at large found these results: At doses of 0.1 to 3.0 mg/kg, clonal expansion of both CD4+ and CD8+ blood T cells was observed from baseline to week 6. Low levels of normalized T-cell clonal expansion were also seen in some patients who did not respond. After ivuxolimab, CD8+ T cells had more expanded clones than CD4+ T cells on average. Which antigens the clonally expanded peripheral T cells were specific for was not determined. In the 0.1-3.0 mg/kg groups, partial responders were among the patients with the lowest normalized peripheral clonal expansion, particularly in CD8+ T cells.

Patients with a history of autoimmune disease or receiving systemic immunosuppression were excluded from the trial. Peripheral blood for TCR sequencing was collected from all dose cohorts at baseline, on cycle 4 day 1, and on cycle 7 day 1. The samples were taken from a phase I, first-in-human, multicenter, open-label dose-escalation trial of ivuxolimab. Adults with locally advanced or metastatic melanoma, renal cell carcinoma, hepatocellular carcinoma or head and neck squamous cell carcinoma were enrolled in the trial. Before TCR sequencing, CD4+ T cells and CD8+ T cells from peripheral blood were sorted into separate populations.

The material was CD4+ or CD8+ T cells sorted from blood, obtained in a trial of the OX40 agonist ivuxolimab. This receptor chain uses TRBV18 and TRBJ2-1, with 9 bases matching TRBD2. The receptor comes from an adult with an advanced solid tumor such as melanoma, head and neck, liver or kidney cancer. The CDR3 sequence is CASSMGSGSINEQFF. DNA sequence: TGTGCCAGCTCAATGGGTAGCGGGAGCATAAATGAGCAGTTCTTC.